The sample holds many counts of the clone carrying this T cell receptor beta chain. J gave up 4 bases and V 3 bases, and 5 bases lay outside the gene matches. Germline CDR1 reads SGHTA; CDR2 reads FQGNSA. The CDR3 spans 16 residues. This sample is part of a study of early T cells in non-severe SARS-CoV-2 infection. Looking at the study overall: The input, bulk RNA from unsorted whole blood, was sequenced, and chains were unpaired.

Unique molecular identifiers were added to individual cDNA molecules. TCRdb passed the 5' RACE reads through MiXCR, listing each CDR3 protein once. The sample shows more than 65,000 distinct CDR3 sequences, under 15% of them seen only once. The chain is built from TRBV7-2 and TRBJ2-2; 10 nucleotides line up with TRBD1. Sequencing was done on a sample of whole blood. The sequence came from an adult who was a healthcare worker with PCR-confirmed SARS-CoV-2 infection or an uninfected control (not recorded which). The CDR3 sequence is CASSLRQGAITGELFF. The CDR3 nucleotides read TGTGCCAGCAGCTTGCGACAGGGGGCTATCACCGGGGAGCTGTTTTTT.